This is a list of T cell receptor beta chains from one sample in a study of blood T cell repertoires in COVID-19. The assay was immunoSEQ multiplex PCR, and TCRdb's table has in-frame clones only and misses some. The table has 60,000 or so clones, roughly 70% seen once. The source material was PBMCs or T cells enriched from blood (not recorded which). The source is a woman aged 60-75 years who had been exposed to COVID-19. Both conserved end residues are part of each CDR3. The order of the fields is V gene, J gene, CDR3 protein.

TRBV28	TRBJ1-1	CASLDRFTEAFF
TRBV6-1	TRBJ1-3	CASSEVFSGNTIYF
TRBV18	TRBJ1-5	CASSPGGNQPQHF
TRBV6-4	TRBJ2-3	CASSRDRGTDTQYF
TRBV19	TRBJ1-1	CASSIRILGIYTEAFF
TRBV6-5	TRBJ1-2	CASLRDYGYTF
TRBV3-1/TRBV3-2	TRBJ2-7	CASSQVHRGGEQYF
TRBV19	TRBJ1-2	CASNPGQKNYGYTF
TRBV5-5	TRBJ2-1	CASSSTSGRSLFF
TRBV27	TRBJ1-6	CASSDRSPGQGILPTTLHF
TRBV29-1	TRBJ2-5	CSFRGRETQYF
TRBV28	TRBJ2-7	CASSSSGTYEQYF
TRBV29-1	TRBJ2-2	CSVAWNTGELFF
TRBV5-1	TRBJ1-1	CASSLERGGTEAFF
TRBV6-2/TRBV6-3	TRBJ2-6	CASSYFAGGAGANVLTF
TRBV5-1	TRBJ1-2	CASSFGAQGGSYTF
TRBV7-2	TRBJ1-3	CASSLRPQGASGNTIYF
TRBV25-1	TRBJ1-1	CASSEFGLIGGGTEAFF
TRBV28	TRBJ2-3	CASSPTPPGTDTQYF
TRBV29-1	TRBJ2-1	CSATTRDFYNEQFF
TRBV30	TRBJ1-5	CAWSRQEHQPQHF
TRBV5-6	TRBJ2-3	CASSAGTRHRDTQYF
TRBV5-8	TRBJ2-7	CASRGGNSYEQYF
TRBV5-1	TRBJ2-5	CASSSGQGLGETQYF
TRBV19	TRBJ1-1	CASSTSQGGVAFF
TRBV7-8	TRBJ2-5	CASRPSRREETQYF
TRBV29-1	TRBJ1-2	CSVQQGDGYTF
TRBV7-8	TRBJ2-2	CASSPSNWEGANNGELFF
TRBV7-2	TRBJ1-5	CASSLGRGRNQPQHF
TRBV28	TRBJ2-2	CASSYSRTGKAGELFF
TRBV6-1	TRBJ1-1	CASSPMNGGTEAFF
TRBV30	TRBJ1-3	CAWSVNPPGRGGNTIYF
TRBV27	TRBJ2-3	CASSPGQGGADTQYF
TRBV10-3	TRBJ1-1	CAIRDRVNTEAFF
TRBV7-9	TRBJ1-1	CASSQTTGGTEAFF
TRBV2	TRBJ1-2	CASPHSNYGYTF
TRBV5-4	TRBJ1-3	CASSLRGASGNTIYF
TRBV30	TRBJ1-6	CAWSQGTGNSPLHF